This T cell receptor beta chain is from a study of blood T cells in healthy people across ages. Study in general: Researchers report that template switching captured about one barcoded beta molecule per two T cells.

PCR was performed a second time for about 7 to 12 cycles using a sample-barcoded 5' primer and a J-beta primer mix. A template-switch adaptor containing 12 random nucleotides labeled each cDNA molecule. MiXCR was run by TCRdb on the 5' RACE reads, yielding one entry per CDR3 protein. The sample has 1.5 million or so distinct CDR3 sequences, roughly 40% seen once. The sample, roughly 9.5 milliliters of peripheral blood, was drawn from each donor. The origin of this receptor is a woman aged 18 to 35 in good health. Sample: blood.

The CDR3 nucleotides are TGTGCCAGCAGTTCCTGGGGGGTTGGCACAGATACGCAGTATTTT. Translating it yields CASSSWGVGTDTQYF. V is TRBV6-2 or TRBV6-3 and J is TRBJ2-3; maybe TRBD2 (6 bases). Germline loops: CDR1 MNHEY, CDR2 SVGEGT. The CDR3 contains 15 residues. The V end was cut by 4 bases, the J end by 1 base, with 12 bases between.